What follows is one T cell receptor (beta chain) and its context. RNA amounts of 0.5 to 1 ug underwent reverse transcription with random hexamers. The authors amplified TCR beta CDR3 across 54 Vbeta and 13 Jbeta using immunoSEQ multiplex PCR. TCRdb fed the immunoSEQ multiplex PCR reads into MiXCR, producing one record per CDR3 protein. The repertoire consists of 120,000 or so distinct CDR3 sequences, with 94% occurring once and the leading ten covering just over 0.095%. The data belong to a study of CD8 T cells in Susac syndrome. Sequencing of TCR beta, carried out with a high-throughput approach, was applied to CD8+ and CD4+ T cells from the blood. The V and J ends lost 4 bases and 3 bases respectively, with 8 bases between them. The CDR3 length is 13 residues. From germline, CDR1 is SGHNT and CDR2 YENEEA.

The chain links TRBV11-3 to TRBJ2-3, with D perhaps assigned TRBD1 or TRBD2 (6 bases each). The sample consisted of CD4+ T cells from PBMCs. This sequence originates from a human donor in good health. DNA of the CDR3: TGTGCCAGCAGCTGGAGGGGGACAGATACGCAGTATTTT. Protein sequence: CASSWRGTDTQYF.